These 5 T cell receptor beta chains were sequenced from one sample in a study of siplizumab effects on memory and regulatory T cells. Clones were read by immunoSEQ multiplex PCR, and TCRdb kept only the in-frame ones, dropping some. The sample shows some 7,700 clones, approximately 74% of them seen only once. The source material was effector memory CD8+ T cells sorted from blood. Subset specified: unstimulated CD8+ effector memory T cells. These receptors all come from a human donor in good health.

The V call is TRBV6-4, the J call TRBJ2-3; 13 nucleotides line up with TRBD2. CDR1 is MRHNA, CDR2 SNTAGT, per germline. CDR3 length: 16 amino acids. V shed 5 bases, J shed 2 bases, and the junction held 4 bases outside the gene matches. CDR3 sequence: CASSMGTSGATDTQYF. The DNA for the CDR3 is TGTGCCAGCAGTATGGGGACTAGCGGGGCCACAGATACGCAGTATTTT.

The chain recombines TRBV12-5 with TRBJ1-4; TRBD1 is a possible D gene (5 bases). Germline CDR1 reads LGHNT; CDR2 reads FRNRAP. V gave up 1 base and J gave up 6 bases, with 15 bases separating them. The CDR3 has 16 residues. CDR3 protein: CASGLDTGEFDEKLFF. CDR3 DNA: TGTGCTAGTGGTTTGGATACGGGGGAGTTTGATGAAAAACTGTTTTTT.

The CDR3 loop is CASSPPLDLHEQYF. The CDR3 nucleotides are TGTGCCAGCAGTCCCCCACTAGATCTGCACGAGCAGTACTTC. This chain uses TRBV6-6 with TRBJ2-7, with a possible D match to TRBD2 (5 bases). Germline V CDR1 and CDR2: MNHNY, SVGAGI (reference sequence). Trimming took off 5 bases at V and 5 bases at J, with 16 bases between the two ends. There are 14 residues in the CDR3.

The chain employs TRBV4-1 and TRBJ2-7; D remains ambiguous. V lost 3 bases to trimming and J lost 2 bases, with 8 bases between them. CDR1 is MGHRA and CDR2 is YSYEKL in the germline V gene. The CDR3 extends over 13 amino acids. The chain's CDR3 is CASSHVHPYEQYF. CDR3 in DNA: TGCGCCAGCAGCCACGTACACCCCTACGAGCAGTACTTC.

The chain couples TRBV5-5 to TRBJ1-4; D unclear. CDR1 and CDR2 from the germline V gene are SGHKS and YYEKEE (reference sequence). This CDR3 is 14 amino acids long. Trimming left V 2 bases short and J 1 base short, with 6 bases between. The CDR3 sequence is CASSFSLTNEKLFF. CDR3 in DNA: TGTGCCAGCAGCTTCTCATTAACTAATGAAAAACTGTTTTTT.